This TCR beta chain came from a study of blood T cell repertoires in COVID-19. As for the study in general: T cells, B-cell-depleted T cells, or PBMCs provided the cDNA or gDNA that served as material.

The table came from immunoSEQ multiplex PCR; TCRdb's copy has only in-frame clones and leaves some out. The sample comprises approximately 300,000 clones, 88% of which are singletons, and under 5% rests with the top ten. Germline-derived CDR1 and CDR2 are MNHNS and SASEGT. The CDR3 is 14 amino acids. Trimming removed 3 bases from V and 7 bases from J; junction bases left unmatched: 7. Sequenced material: peripheral blood. V usage is TRBV6-1 and J usage is TRBJ2-5; 8 bases are shared with TRBD1. This clonotype was sampled from a woman aged 45-65 years with active or convalescent COVID-19. This CDR3 reads CASSERQGTRTQYF. The CDR3 DNA sequence: TGTGCCAGCAGTGAGAGACAGGGGACCAGGACCCAGTACTTC.